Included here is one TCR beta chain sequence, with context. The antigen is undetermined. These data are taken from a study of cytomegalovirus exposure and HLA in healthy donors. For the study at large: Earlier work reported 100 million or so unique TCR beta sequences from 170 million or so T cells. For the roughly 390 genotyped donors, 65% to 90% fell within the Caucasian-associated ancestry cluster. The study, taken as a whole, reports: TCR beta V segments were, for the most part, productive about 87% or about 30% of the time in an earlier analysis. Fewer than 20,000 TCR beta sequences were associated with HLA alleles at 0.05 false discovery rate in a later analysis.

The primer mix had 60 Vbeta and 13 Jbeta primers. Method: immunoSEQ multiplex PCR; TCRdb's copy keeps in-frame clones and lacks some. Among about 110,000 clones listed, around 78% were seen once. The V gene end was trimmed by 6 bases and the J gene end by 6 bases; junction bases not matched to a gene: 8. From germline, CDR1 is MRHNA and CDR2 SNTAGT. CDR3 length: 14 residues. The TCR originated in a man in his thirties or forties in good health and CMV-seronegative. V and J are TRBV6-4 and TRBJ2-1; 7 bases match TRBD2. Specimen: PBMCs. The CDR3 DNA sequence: TGTGCCAGCAGCCGGGGGGATTCTTCCAATGAGCAGTTCTTC. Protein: CASSRGDSSNEQFF.